The clone carrying this T cell receptor (beta chain) came up once. The CDR3 runs 17 residues. The V gene end was trimmed by 7 bases and the J gene end by 3 bases; junction bases not matched to a gene: 17. Germline CDR1 is LNHDA and CDR2 is SQIVND (reference sequence). These data come from a study of blood T cell repertoires in COVID-19. Profiled with immunoSEQ multiplex PCR; TCRdb holds only in-frame clones, not every one. The sample lists fewer than 250,000 clones; roughly nine tenths were seen once. This rearrangement joins TRBV19 to TRBJ2-7, with 8 positions matching TRBD1. The receptor was isolated from a woman between 18 and 30 years old who had recovered from COVID-19. Sequenced material: PBMCs or T cells enriched from blood (not recorded which). Here the CDR3 reads CASINSHGQGALYEQYF. The CDR3 DNA reads as TGTGCCAGTATCAACTCCCACGGGCAGGGGGCTCTCTACGAGCAGTACTTC.